The 22 T cell receptor beta chains below come from one sample, sequenced in a study of spatial heterogeneity in lung cancer. General study findings and limits: Counts of expanded intratumoral alpha and beta TCRs tracked tumor mutation counts.

No antigen is known for these receptors. Using its own MiXCR run on the 5' RACE reads, TCRdb lists one record per CDR3 protein. This table has 600 to 800 distinct CDR3 sequences, about 17% appearing once. Described time point: sample taken at primary tumor resection. The material sequenced was lung tumor tissue, taken at surgery. These receptors came from a female donor with early-stage non-small cell lung cancer.

This clonotype is classed as large. The chain links TRBV6-5 to TRBJ1-6; D is unclear. Trimming left V 4 bases short and J 8 bases short, with 27 bases between. Germline V gene lookup returns CDR1 MNHEY and CDR2 SVGAGI. The length of the CDR3 is 19 residues. Here the CDR3 DNA reads TGTGCCAGCAGTTCAATCACGGACGGGTTTGTGGACTGGTATTCACCCCTCCACTTT. This gives the protein CASSSITDGFVDWYSPLHF.

The J gene is TRBJ2-1, the V gene TRBV28, with D perhaps TRBD1 or TRBD2 (7 bases each). The V and J ends lost 8 bases and 9 bases respectively, with 23 bases between them. In germline, CDR1 is MDHEN, CDR2 SYDVKM. CDR3 length: 15 amino acids. This chain's CDR3 is CASSLREGAPFEQFF. The CDR3 nucleotides are TGTGCCAGCTCCCTGAGGGAGGGGGCGCCCTTTGAGCAGTTCTTC.

This clonotype qualifies as large. The chain couples TRBV4-3 to TRBJ2-6; D unresolved. Looked up from germline, CDR1 is LGHNA and CDR2 is YSLEER. Trimming cost V 0 bases and J 3 bases, with 6 bases left between them. The CDR3 spans 15 residues. The CDR3 coding sequence is TGCGCCAGCAGCCAAGATAGGGTTGGGGCCAACGTCCTGACTTTC. Translated, it gives CASSQDRVGANVLTF.

The rearrangement uses TRBV28 and TRBJ2-3, with D maybe TRBD1 (6 bases). Trimming took off 2 bases at V and 1 base at J, with 7 bases between the two ends. This CDR3 is 14 amino acids long. Germline values: CDR1 MDHEN, CDR2 SYDVKM. The CDR3 DNA follows: TGTGCCAGCAGTTTACAGGGGCGCACAGATACGCAGTATTTT. As protein: CASSLQGRTDTQYF.

This clonotype is large in the sample. The gene calls are TRBV6-1 and TRBJ2-1; no firm D call. The CDR3 is 12 residues long. Germline values: CDR1 MNHNS, CDR2 SASEGT. The V end lost 3 bases, the J end lost 8 bases, and 8 bases lay between the germline ends. CDR3 protein: CASSELGYEQFF. The CDR3 nucleotides are TGTGCCAGCAGTGAGCTAGGATATGAGCAGTTCTTC.

Within the sample, this clonotype is large. The chain recombines TRBV5-5 with TRBJ1-2; no definite D call. CDR3 length: 12 residues. Germline-derived CDR1 and CDR2 are SGHKS and YYEKEE (reference sequence). The V end was cut by 4 bases, the J end by 0 bases, with 4 bases between. In nucleotides, the CDR3 is TGTGCCAGCAGCACAGCTAACTATGGCTACACCTTC. This sequence encodes CASSTANYGYTF.

This clonotype is labeled as large. The gene calls are TRBV6-6 and TRBJ2-7; 7 positions match TRBD1. The CDR3 is made up of 11 amino acids. The trim removed 6 bases at V and 7 bases at J, leaving 3 bases unmatched. CDR1 MNHNY and CDR2 SVGAGI come from the germline V gene (reference sequence). This CDR3 is CASSSRGEQYV. The CDR3 DNA sequence: TGTGCCAGCAGCTCCAGGGGGGAGCAGTACGTC.

For this clonotype: As the CDR3 is not closed by the conserved phenylalanine or tryptophan, this likely results from a read error. The chain has TRBV28 and TRBJ2-3; D remains unclear. This CDR3 contains 16 residues. Germline lookup yields CDR1 MDHEN and CDR2 SYDVKM. The CDR3 region is CANSFDLKRSTDTQYL. In nucleotides, the CDR3 is TGTGCCAACAGTTTTGACCTAAAGAGGAGCACAGATACGCAGTATCTT.

Here the CDR3 reads CASRSPRGALNSPLHF. In DNA form, the CDR3 reads TGTGCAAGTCGTTCCCCCAGGGGGGCGCTTAATTCACCCCTCCACTTT. The chain is built from TRBV12-2 and TRBJ1-6; the DNA was not used to check the table's D call, TRBD1. TRBV12-2 corresponds to a pseudogene. The CDR3 runs 16 residues.

This clonotype is large. This sequence joins TRBV27 and TRBJ1-1; 7 bases fit TRBD1. Per the germline V gene, CDR1 is MNHEY and CDR2 is SMNVEV (reference sequence). This CDR3 has 13 residues. Losses at the gene ends were 8 bases for V and 5 bases for J; bases not matched to a gene: 8. Written as DNA, the CDR3 is TGTGCCAGCTCTGACAGGGCGAGGACTGAAGCTTTCTTT. Protein: CASSDRARTEAFF.

By its share, this clonotype is large. The rearrangement uses TRBV20-1 and TRBJ2-1; TRBD2 aligns across 8 bases. V lost 6 bases to trimming and J lost 0 bases; unmatched junction nucleotides: 7. Germline assignment: CDR1 DFQATT and CDR2 SNEGSKA (reference sequence). This CDR3 region has 15 residues. CDR3 in DNA: TGCAGTGCCCAACCCCTAGCGGGCTCCTACAATGAGCAGTTCTTC. This encodes CSAQPLAGSYNEQFF.

In its sample, this clonotype is large. The chain employs TRBV3-1 and TRBJ2-1; 15 bases agree with TRBD2. There are 15 residues in the CDR3. Trimming cost V 3 bases and J 8 bases; bases outside gene matches: 2. CDR1 is LGHDT, CDR2 YNNKEL, per germline (reference sequence). This CDR3 is CASSQGLAGGHEQFF. The DNA for the CDR3 is TGTGCCAGCAGCCAGGGACTAGCGGGAGGTCATGAGCAGTTCTTC.

By share of the sample, this clonotype is large. J is TRBJ2-7 and V is TRBV7-6, with 7 nucleotides matching TRBD2. The CDR3 is 15 amino acids. V shed 5 bases and J 5 bases; nucleotides not matched to a gene: 12. The V gene's germline CDR1 is SGHVS and CDR2 FNYEAQ. CDR3 bases: TGTGCCAGCAGCCCCGGGGCGGGGGTAATCGACGAGCAGTACGTC. Translating gives CASSPGAGVIDEQYV.

By its share, this clonotype is large. The rearrangement links TRBV2 to TRBJ2-5; 7 bases line up with TRBD1. The CDR3 is 16 amino acids. The germline gives CDR1 SNHLY, CDR2 FYNNEI. J was trimmed by 0 bases and V by 6 bases; bases with no gene match: 10. The DNA for the CDR3 is TGTGCCAGCAGCGGGACAGACCATTTGTACCAAGAGACCCAGTACTTC. Residues: CASSGTDHLYQETQYF.

This clonotype qualifies as large. The chain has TRBV13 and TRBJ1-1; 8 nucleotides match TRBD1. Per germline, CDR1 PRHDT and CDR2 FYEKMQ (reference sequence). The CDR3 extends over 12 amino acids. With V trimmed by 2 bases and J by 8 bases, 1 base remained unmatched. The CDR3 DNA sequence: TGTGCCAGCAGCTTACGGACAGGGGAAGCTTTCTTT. Its translation: CASSLRTGEAFF.

The chain has TRBV28 and TRBJ1-4; tentatively, D is TRBD1 (5 bases). This CDR3 region has 15 residues. V was pared by 4 bases and J by 3 bases, with 12 bases between. Germline V gene lookup returns CDR1 MDHEN and CDR2 SYDVKM. The CDR3 reads CASSSLWGANEKLFF. As DNA, the CDR3 is TGTGCCAGCAGTTCCCTCTGGGGGGCTAATGAAAAACTGTTTTTT.

This clonotype is labeled medium-sized. J is TRBJ2-1 and V is TRBV27; no firm D call. Deletions cut 3 bases from V and 9 bases from J, with 6 bases between. Per the germline V gene, CDR1 is MNHEY and CDR2 is SMNVEV (reference sequence). The CDR3 contains 11 residues. The CDR3, as DNA: TGTGCCAGCAGTTTTTCTGGTGAGCAGTTCTTC. Translation: CASSFSGEQFF.

This clonotype occurred once. The rearrangement links TRBV5-4 to TRBJ2-5; 13 bases agree with TRBD2. V trimming: 3 bases; J trimming: 5 bases; junction bases outside the gene matches: 4. The CDR3 is 15 amino acids. Germline loops: CDR1 SGHNT, CDR2 YYREEE (reference sequence). The CDR3 loop is CASSSGLAGSETQYF. CDR3 nucleotides: TGTGCCAGCAGCTCGGGACTAGCGGGAAGTGAGACCCAGTACTTC.

In this sample, this clonotype is medium-sized. The chain employs TRBV6-5 and TRBJ1-2, with TRBD1 matching 8 bases. V dropped 6 bases and J dropped 6; count of bases not matched to a gene: 9. The CDR3 is 14 amino acids. Germline values: CDR1 MNHEY, CDR2 SVGAGI. In DNA form, the CDR3 reads TGTGCCAGCAGATTCGGACAGGGACCGAATGGCTACACCTTC. It encodes CASRFGQGPNGYTF.

The chain links TRBV4-2 to TRBJ2-4; D is possibly TRBD1 (6 bases). CDR3 size: 19 residues. From germline, CDR1 is LGHNA and CDR2 YNFKEQ. V was trimmed by 3 bases and J by 0 bases, leaving 21 bases between them. The CDR3 bases are TGTGCCAGCAGCCAGGGTGAGACCACAGGGAATCTAGCCAAAAACATTCAGTACTTC. It yields the protein CASSQGETTGNLAKNIQYF.

This rearrangement joins TRBV7-3 to TRBJ2-5; 9 bases fit TRBD2. The V gene's germline CDR1 is SGHTA and CDR2 FQGTGA. The CDR3 totals 17 residues. With V trimmed by 2 bases and J by 4 bases, 11 bases remained unmatched. The CDR3 bases are TGTGCCAGCAGCTTAGGGCTGGGACTAGCCTCCGCAGAGACCCAGTACTTC. It specifies CASSLGLGLASAETQYF. The entire variable domain, with the rest obtained from reference TRBV7-3 and TRBJ2-5, is as follows: GAGVSQTPSNKVTEKGKYVELRCDPISGHTALYWYRQSLGQGPEFLIYFQGTGAADDSGLPNDRFFAVRPEGSVSTLKIQRTERGDSAVYLCASSLGLGLASAETQYFGPGTRLLVL.

This clonotype is large in the sample. The chain recombines TRBV20-1 with TRBJ1-5, with D possibly being TRBD1 (5 bases). Germline V gene sequence: CDR1 DFQATT, CDR2 SNEGSKA (reference sequence). There are 14 residues in the CDR3. Trimming took 5 bases from V and 5 from J, leaving 16 bases between them. CDR3 coding DNA: TGCAGTGCTTACCCGGGGGGGTATTATCAGCCCCAGCATTTT. Its translation: CSAYPGGYYQPQHF.